Below are 15 T cell receptor beta chains sequenced from a single sample in a study of cytomegalovirus exposure and HLA in healthy donors. PCR was performed using 60 Vbeta and 13 Jbeta primers. Sequenced by immunoSEQ multiplex PCR; TCRdb stores in-frame clones only, minus some. The sample lists 100,000 to 150,000 clones; 75% to 85% were seen once. Material for sequencing was PBMCs. The receptor set was obtained from a woman between 40 and 55 years old in good health and CMV-seronegative.

The J gene is TRBJ2-2, the V gene TRBV7-2, with D hard to call. Germline CDR1 and CDR2: SGHTA and FQGNSA. The V gene lost 5 bases and the J gene lost 1 base, with 5 bases spanning the gap. The CDR3 length is 13 residues. CDR3 nucleotide sequence: TGTGCCAGCAGCCGGAGGAACACCGGGGAGCTGTTTTTT. This translates into CASSRRNTGELFF. The full variable domain, completed using reference TRBV7-2 and TRBJ2-2, is GAGVSQSPSNKVTEKGKDVELRCDPISGHTALYWYRQSLGQGLEFLIYFQGNSAPDKSGLPSDRFSAERTGGSVSTLTIQRTQQEDSAVYLCASSRRNTGELFFGEGSRLTVL.

The chain carries TRBV5-6 and TRBJ1-2, with D possibly matching TRBD1 (5 bases). Germline V lookup: CDR1 SGHDT, CDR2 YYEEEE. The V gene lost 1 base and the J gene lost 7 bases, with 14 bases spanning the gap. CDR3 size: 14 residues. The CDR3 DNA is TGTGCCAGCAGCTTGACGCGGGGGGATAGTGGCTACACCTTC. Amino acids: CASSLTRGDSGYTF.

This clone turned up a few times. V gene TRBV21-1 combines with J gene TRBJ2-1; TRBD2, the D gene given by the table, was not confirmed from the DNA. TRBV21-1 is a listed pseudogene. The CDR3 extends over 17 amino acids. The CDR3 sequence: CASSMGLAGDSYNEQFF. Written as DNA, the CDR3 is TGTGCCAGCAGCATGGGGTTAGCGGGGGATTCCTACAATGAGCAGTTCTTC.

This clone was detected a few times. The genes are TRBV11-2 and TRBJ1-1; D ambiguous. The V and J ends lost 6 bases and 6 bases respectively, with 8 bases between them. The CDR3 has 11 amino acids. In germline, CDR1 is SGHAT, CDR2 FQNNGV. CDR3 bases: TGTGCCAGCAGGGGCTACGCTGAAGCTTTCTTT. This translates into CASRGYAEAFF. The complete variable domain, with remaining parts taken from reference TRBV11-2 and TRBJ1-1, reads EAGVAQSPRYKIIEKRQSVAFWCNPISGHATLYWYQQILGQGPKLLIQFQNNGVVDDSQLPKDRFSAERLKGVDSTLKIQPAKLEDSAVYLCASRGYAEAFFGQGTRLTVV.

V and J are TRBV2 and TRBJ2-2; D possibly corresponds to TRBD2 (6 bases). This CDR3 contains 12 residues. The germline V gene has CDR1 SNHLY and CDR2 FYNNEI. The V gene lost 10 bases and the J gene lost 4 bases, with 10 bases spanning the gap. CDR3 DNA: TGTGCCACGGGAGCGCTCACCGGGGAGCTGTTTTTT. Translated: CATGALTGELFF.

This clone was seen just once. V and J are TRBV4-1 and TRBJ2-2; possible D gene TRBD2, 5 bases. CDR1 is MGHRA and CDR2 is YSYEKL in the germline V gene. With 4 bases removed from V and 3 bases from J, the gap between germline ends came to 15 bases. There are 16 residues in the CDR3. The CDR3 loop reads CASSPSSSAYTGELFF. Here the CDR3 DNA reads TGCGCCAGCAGCCCCAGTAGTAGCGCCTACACCGGGGAGCTGTTTTTT.

The chain carries TRBV6-5 and TRBJ2-2; D possibly corresponds to TRBD1 (5 bases). V was cut by 2 bases and J by 6 bases, with 13 bases left in between. This CDR3 is 15 amino acids long. CDR1 and CDR2 (germline): MNHEY, SVGAGI. CDR3 loop: CASSYRQGGAGELFF. The DNA for the CDR3 is TGTGCCAGCAGTTACCGGCAGGGTGGGGCCGGGGAGCTGTTTTTT.

This clone was counted a single time. The chain employs TRBV28 and TRBJ2-3; unclear D gene. V was cut by 3 bases and J by 6 bases, with 13 bases left in between. Germline lookup yields CDR1 MDHEN and CDR2 SYDVKM. The CDR3 extends over 14 amino acids. CDR3 DNA sequence: TGTGCCAGCAGTTTTTCTACCATCCCGGATACGCAGTATTTT. This gives the protein CASSFSTIPDTQYF.

The V gene is TRBV6-1, the J gene TRBJ2-7; 12 nucleotides agree with TRBD1. Germline loops: CDR1 MNHNS, CDR2 SASEGT. V shed 0 bases and J 7 bases; nucleotides not matched to a gene: 7. The CDR3 has 16 residues. This CDR3 reads CASSEALGTGGEEQYF. The CDR3 bases are TGTGCCAGCAGTGAAGCTCTGGGGACAGGGGGCGAGGAGCAGTACTTC.

V usage is TRBV19 and J usage is TRBJ1-2; no definite D call. Trimming removed 5 bases from V and 8 bases from J, with 12 bases in between. This CDR3 is 12 amino acids long. CDR1 and CDR2 (germline): LNHDA, SQIVND (reference sequence). The CDR3 DNA sequence: TGTGCCAGTAGTTCCACTGTAACCGGCTACACCTTC. Amino acids: CASSSTVTGYTF.

This clone has a single count. The genes are TRBV6-1 and TRBJ2-7; 7 nucleotides align to TRBD2. The trim removed 7 bases at V and 2 bases at J, leaving 8 bases unmatched. CDR1 is MNHNS and CDR2 is SASEGT in the germline V gene. The CDR3 extends over 14 amino acids. Here the CDR3 DNA reads TGTGCCAGCACCCCAGGGAGGGGTCCCTACGAGCAGTACTTC. It yields the protein CASTPGRGPYEQYF.

This chain uses TRBV19 with TRBJ2-3; 8 bases map to TRBD1. V shed 3 bases, J shed 0 bases, and the junction held 8 bases outside the gene matches. The CDR3 has 17 residues. Germline V gene lookup returns CDR1 LNHDA and CDR2 SQIVND (reference sequence). Here the CDR3 reads CASSIGGQGPSTDTQYF. The CDR3 nucleotides read TGTGCCAGTAGTATCGGTGGACAGGGTCCTAGCACAGATACGCAGTATTTT.

The gene calls are TRBV7-9 and TRBJ2-7; tentatively, D is TRBD2 (5 bases). Germline V gene data show CDR1 as SEHNR and CDR2 as FQNEAQ (reference sequence). V was trimmed by 0 bases and J by 0 bases, leaving 18 bases between them. The CDR3 sequence is 18 residues long. The CDR3 DNA follows: TGTGCCAGCAGCTTAGCGGACGGAGGATCCCAAAGCTCCTACGAGCAGTACTTC. This sequence encodes CASSLADGGSQSSYEQYF.

This clone was detected a few times. The V gene is TRBV10-1, the J gene TRBJ2-1; perhaps TRBD2 as D (5 bases). Trimming shortened V by 6 bases and J by 4 bases, and 19 bases separated the two germline ends. Germline lookup yields CDR1 WNHNN and CDR2 SYGVQD (reference sequence). This CDR3 has 16 amino acids. CDR3 in DNA: TGCGCCAGCAGCGGGAAGGGCGGTGGTAGGTACAATGAGCAGTTCTTC. As protein: CASSGKGGGRYNEQFF.

Here the CDR3 reads CASSHIGQKNTGELFF. CDR3 nucleotides: TGCGCCAGCAGCCATATCGGACAAAAGAACACCGGGGAGCTGTTTTTT. The V gene is TRBV4-1, the J gene TRBJ2-2, with D perhaps TRBD1 (5 bases). Trimming took off 3 bases at V and 1 base at J, with 12 bases between the two ends. This CDR3 has 16 amino acids. Looked up from germline, CDR1 is MGHRA and CDR2 is YSYEKL.